These 4 T cell receptor beta chains share one sample of origin, sequenced in a study of blood T cell repertoires in COVID-19. Produced via immunoSEQ multiplex PCR; TCRdb's table is partial and in-frame only. The repertoire holds under 150,000 clones, with more than 80% as singletons. Sequencing input: peripheral blood. These receptors originate from a human donor in a cohort sampled during active COVID-19.

J is TRBJ1-2 and V is TRBV7-2; unclear D gene. V lost 5 bases and J lost 1, with 14 bases in between. From germline, CDR1 is SGHTA and CDR2 FQGNSA. CDR3 size: 15 residues. CDR3 loop: CASSPGGRINYGYTF. In nucleotides, the CDR3 is TGTGCCAGCAGCCCAGGTGGCAGAATTAACTATGGCTACACCTTC.

The V gene is TRBV9, the J gene TRBJ2-1, with 12 bases fitting TRBD2. Trimming at V came to 4 bases and at J to 0 bases, leaving 2 bases not matched to a gene. The V gene's germline CDR1 is SGDLS and CDR2 YYNGEE. This CDR3 has 16 residues. CDR3 nucleotide sequence: TGTGCCAGCAGCCCTAGCGGGGGGGCCTCCTACAATGAGCAGTTCTTC. Amino acids: CASSPSGGASYNEQFF. Looking up the rest from reference TRBV9 and TRBJ2-1 gives the full variable domain: DSGVTQTPKHLITATGQRVTLRCSPRSGDLSVYWYQQSLDQGLQFLIQYYNGEERAKGNILERFSAQQFPDLHSELNLSSLELGDSALYFCASSPSGGASYNEQFFGPGTRLTVL.

This chain connects TRBV6-4 to TRBJ2-3; 14 bases are shared with TRBD2. Trimming took 4 bases from V and 4 from J; bases not matched to a gene: 4. CDR1 MRHNA and CDR2 SNTAGT come from the germline V gene. The CDR3 extends over 16 amino acids. The CDR3 nucleotides read TGTGCCAGCAGTGCCGAGACTAGCGGGGGGGCAGATACGCAGTATTTT. Its translation is CASSAETSGGADTQYF.

This clone has a single count. The V call is TRBV9, the J call TRBJ1-4; 7 bases are a match to TRBD1. The ends lost 4 bases at V and 8 bases at J; junction bases unmatched: 11. This CDR3 has 15 residues. Germline V lookup: CDR1 SGDLS, CDR2 YYNGEE. In DNA form, the CDR3 reads TGTGCCAGCAGCACCTCAGGGGGGCAGTGGGAAAAACTGTTTTTT. Amino acid sequence: CASSTSGGQWEKLFF.